These 17 T cell receptor beta chains share one sample of origin, sequenced in a study of cytomegalovirus exposure and HLA in healthy donors. 60 Vbeta and 13 Jbeta primers were used in PCR. Libraries were prepared by immunoSEQ multiplex PCR; TCRdb keeps only in-frame clonotypes and omits some of them. The table shows under 200,000 clones, with less than 80% occurring only once. The specimen sequenced was PBMCs. Every receptor here comes from a woman aged 40 to 49 in good health and CMV-seronegative.

The CDR3 sequence: CASQTVNTGELFF. The CDR3 DNA is TGTGCCAGCCAAACAGTGAACACCGGGGAGCTGTTTTTT. The chain employs TRBV6-1 and TRBJ2-2; D remains unclear. Germline V gene data show CDR1 as MNHNS and CDR2 as SASEGT. The CDR3 loop spans 13 amino acids. Trimming pared 8 bases from V and 1 base from J, leaving 8 bases between.

In this sample, this clone turned up once. DNA of the CDR3: TGTGCCAGCAGCGCGCGCACGACAGGGGTCGGCGAGACCCAGTACTTC. Its translation: CASSARTTGVGETQYF. The rearrangement links TRBV9 to TRBJ2-5; 8 nucleotides line up with TRBD1. Germline V gene data show CDR1 as SGDLS and CDR2 as YYNGEE. This CDR3 spans 16 amino acids. Trimming removed 3 bases from V and 5 bases from J; junction bases left unmatched: 12.

This chain connects TRBV19 to TRBJ2-1; 7 bases are shared with TRBD1. The length of the CDR3 is 14 residues. V lost 7 bases and J lost 5; bases outside the gene matches: 8. Germline V gives CDR1 LNHDA, CDR2 SQIVND (reference sequence). CDR3 amino acids: CASNIGTVHNEQFF. The DNA of the CDR3 is TGTGCCAGTAACATCGGGACAGTCCACAATGAGCAGTTCTTC.

J is TRBJ1-4 and V is TRBV29-1; D is perhaps TRBD1 (5 bases). Germline CDR1 SQVTM, CDR2 ANQGSEA. The CDR3 runs 12 residues. The V gene lost 6 bases and the J gene lost 7 bases, with 12 bases spanning the gap. CDR3 in DNA: TGCAGCGTCGCCGGAAGGGGTGAAAAACTGTTTTTT. Translating it yields CSVAGRGEKLFF.

The sample holds one count of this clone. This chain links TRBV7-9 with TRBJ2-7; 9 nucleotides agree with TRBD1. Germline lookup yields CDR1 SEHNR and CDR2 FQNEAQ (reference sequence). CDR3 size: 17 residues. Trimming cost V 8 bases and J 4 bases; bases outside gene matches: 18. The DNA of the CDR3 is TGTGCCAGCCGGGGGGACAGGGTAGATTCTGGGAGTTACGAGCAGTACTTC. This gives the protein CASRGDRVDSGSYEQYF.

This chain joins TRBV2 and TRBJ2-7; 7 positions match TRBD1. The CDR3 runs 15 residues. The V gene end was trimmed by 1 base and the J gene end by 4 bases; junction bases not matched to a gene: 7. Germline V gives CDR1 SNHLY, CDR2 FYNNEI. CDR3 region: CASSEGRQGVYEQYF. The CDR3 DNA sequence: TGTGCCAGCAGTGAAGGACGTCAGGGGGTTTACGAGCAGTACTTC. The full variable domain, with the rest looked up from reference TRBV2 and TRBJ2-7, is EPEVTQTPSHQVTQMGQEVILRCVPISNHLYFYWYRQILGQKVEFLVSFYNNEISEKSEIFDDQFSVERPDGSNFTLKIRSTKLEDSAMYFCASSEGRQGVYEQYFGPGTRLTVT.

The V call is TRBV19, the J call TRBJ1-2; D not certain. V was pared by 6 bases and J by 8 bases, with 10 bases between. There are 11 residues in the CDR3. CDR1 is LNHDA and CDR2 is SQIVND in the germline V gene (reference sequence). CDR3 nucleotide sequence: TGTGCCAGTAGCCAGTTCTCCGGCTACACCTTC. Amino acid sequence: CASSQFSGYTF.

This clone occurred a few times. The genes are TRBV5-4 and TRBJ1-5, with a possible D match to TRBD1 (6 bases). This CDR3 is 14 amino acids long. V was clipped by 0 bases and J by 3 bases, with 7 bases between them. Germline values: CDR1 SGHNT, CDR2 YYREEE (reference sequence). The CDR3 DNA reads TGTGCCAGCAGCTTGGCAGGGGTCAATCAGCCCCAGCATTTT. Encoded protein: CASSLAGVNQPQHF. Together with reference TRBV5-4 and TRBJ1-5, the CDR3 gives the full variable domain: ETGVTQSPTHLIKTRGQQVTLRCSSQSGHNTVSWYQQALGQGPQFIFQYYREEENGRGNFPPRFSGLQFPNYSSELNVNALELDDSALYLCASSLAGVNQPQHFGDGTRLSIL.

V usage is TRBV28 and J usage is TRBJ2-2, with no clear D. The CDR3 totals 13 residues. Germline CDR1 is MDHEN and CDR2 is SYDVKM. The V end lost 6 bases, the J end lost 0 bases, and 5 bases lay between the germline ends. The CDR3 spells CASRLSNTGELFF. Here the CDR3 DNA reads TGTGCCAGCAGGCTATCGAACACCGGGGAGCTGTTTTTT.

The chain uses TRBV6-1 and TRBJ2-7; a possible D gene is TRBD1 (6 bases). The CDR3 contains 13 residues. CDR1 and CDR2 from the germline V gene are MNHNS and SASEGT. With 5 bases removed from V and 5 bases from J, the gap between germline ends came to 13 bases. The DNA for the CDR3 is TGTGCCAGCAGTTCGACATGGGGGCACGAGCAGTACTTC. The encoded protein is CASSSTWGHEQYF.

The genes are TRBV13 and TRBJ2-5; 10 bases line up with TRBD1. Germline-derived CDR1 and CDR2 are PRHDT and FYEKMQ (reference sequence). This CDR3 has 19 residues. The V and J ends lost 5 bases and 4 bases, in that order; junction bases with no gene match: 19. The CDR3 nucleotides read TGTGCCAGCAGCCCGGGGACAGGGGTCGGGGGATTGCTTCGAGAGACCCAGTACTTC. It is translated as CASSPGTGVGGLLRETQYF.

The chain recombines TRBV18 with TRBJ1-2; a possible D gene is TRBD1 (6 bases). CDR1 is KGHSH and CDR2 is LQKENI in the germline V gene. The CDR3 length is 16 residues. Trimming took off 2 bases at V and 1 base at J, with 14 bases between the two ends. In DNA form, the CDR3 reads TGTGCCAGCTCACCATCAGGGGACATTCGTAACTATGGCTACACCTTC. Translation: CASSPSGDIRNYGYTF.

V and J are TRBV25-1 and TRBJ2-2; 11 positions match TRBD1. This CDR3 has 16 amino acids. Germline CDR1 is MGHDK and CDR2 is SYGVNS. V dropped 4 bases and J dropped 5; count of bases not matched to a gene: 6. The CDR3 DNA sequence: TGTGCCAGCAGTGTTTACGGACAGGGGGCTACCGGGGAGCTGTTTTTT. Its translation: CASSVYGQGATGELFF.

This chain uses TRBV7-2 with TRBJ2-7; 10 bases fit TRBD2. The CDR3 is 15 residues long. The trim removed 5 bases at V and 2 bases at J, leaving 6 bases unmatched. Germline-derived CDR1 and CDR2 are SGHTA and FQGNSA. CDR3 coding DNA: TGTGCCAGCAGCCCGACTAGCGGGTATACCTACGAGCAGTACTTC. Its protein product is CASSPTSGYTYEQYF.

This clone was counted ten times or more. The chain has TRBV9 and TRBJ1-5, with 7 bases fitting TRBD1. V was clipped by 3 bases and J by 7 bases; unmatched bases: 10. The length of the CDR3 is 15 residues. Germline CDR1 and CDR2: SGDLS and YYNGEE. The CDR3 sequence: CASSGTGERGQPQHF. The DNA for the CDR3 is TGTGCCAGCAGCGGTACAGGGGAAAGGGGCCAGCCCCAGCATTTT.

This clone has just a few counts. The V and J genes are TRBV4-1 and TRBJ2-2; 11 bases match TRBD2. This CDR3 is 16 amino acids long. Losses at the gene ends were 0 bases for V and 7 bases for J; bases not matched to a gene: 4. Germline CDR1 MGHRA, CDR2 YSYEKL. The CDR3 region has the DNA TGCGCCAGCAGCCAAGATCCTAGCGGGGGGAACGGGGAGCTGTTTTTT. Translating gives CASSQDPSGGNGELFF.

The rearrangement links TRBV11-2 to TRBJ1-2; D might be TRBD1 (5 bases). The germline V gene encodes CDR1 SGHAT and CDR2 FQNNGV. CDR3 size: 16 residues. V was shortened by 1 base and J by 2 bases, with 14 bases between the two germline ends. This CDR3 is CASSLGEAGANYGYTF. The DNA of the CDR3 is TGTGCCAGCAGCTTAGGGGAGGCCGGGGCCAACTATGGCTACACCTTC.